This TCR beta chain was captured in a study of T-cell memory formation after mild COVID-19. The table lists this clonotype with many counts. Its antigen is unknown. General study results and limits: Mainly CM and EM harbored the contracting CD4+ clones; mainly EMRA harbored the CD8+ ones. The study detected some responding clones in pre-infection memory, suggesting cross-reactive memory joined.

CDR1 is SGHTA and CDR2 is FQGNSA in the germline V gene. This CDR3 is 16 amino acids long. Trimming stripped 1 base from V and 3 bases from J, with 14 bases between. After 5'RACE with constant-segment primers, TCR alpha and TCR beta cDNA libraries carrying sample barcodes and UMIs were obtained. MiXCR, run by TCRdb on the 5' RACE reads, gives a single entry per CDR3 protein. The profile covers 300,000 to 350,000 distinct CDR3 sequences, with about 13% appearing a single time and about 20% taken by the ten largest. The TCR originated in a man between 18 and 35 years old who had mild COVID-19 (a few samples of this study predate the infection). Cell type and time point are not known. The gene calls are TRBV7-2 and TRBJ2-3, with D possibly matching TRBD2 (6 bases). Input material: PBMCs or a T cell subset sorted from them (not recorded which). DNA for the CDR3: TGTGCCAGCAGCTTAGTTGGCGGGACCCTGACAGATACGCAGTATTTT. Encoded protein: CASSLVGGTLTDTQYF.